These 9 T cell receptor beta chains share one sample of origin, sequenced in a study of blood T cell repertoires in COVID-19. Data came from immunoSEQ multiplex PCR; TCRdb stores just in-frame clones and leaves some out. The repertoire has about 130,000 clones, just under 85% of them found once; the top ten carry 3% to 3.5%. Source material: peripheral blood. These receptors originate from a woman of 80 years or more with acute or convalescent COVID-19.

This chain joins TRBV9 and TRBJ2-5, with TRBD2 matching 8 bases. The CDR3 spans 15 residues. CDR1 SGDLS and CDR2 YYNGEE come from the germline V gene. Losses at the gene ends were 3 bases for V and 2 bases for J; bases not matched to a gene: 6. CDR3 sequence: CASSASGGRQETQYF. In DNA, the CDR3 is TGTGCCAGCAGCGCCAGCGGGGGTAGACAAGAGACCCAGTACTTC.

This chain links TRBV19 with TRBJ1-5; D call uncertain. The V end lost 9 bases, the J end lost 0 bases, and 18 bases lay between the germline ends. The CDR3 runs to 16 residues. Per the germline V gene, CDR1 is LNHDA and CDR2 is SQIVND (reference sequence). The CDR3 sequence is CASGSRREDSNQPQHF. The DNA of the CDR3 is TGTGCCAGCGGCTCCAGAAGGGAGGATAGCAATCAGCCCCAGCATTTT. The variable domain in full, with the rest retrieved from reference TRBV19 and TRBJ1-5, is DGGITQSPKYLFRKEGQNVTLSCEQNLNHDAMYWYRQDPGQGLRLIYYSQIVNDFQKGDIAEGYSVSREKKESFPLTVTSAQKNPTAFYLCASGSRREDSNQPQHFGDGTRLSIL.

The rearrangement links TRBV2 to TRBJ2-2, with TRBD2 as a possible D gene (5 bases). CDR3 length equals 13 residues. The germline V gene has CDR1 SNHLY and CDR2 FYNNEI. The germline V and J ends were trimmed by 8 bases and 4 bases, with 11 bases remaining between them. The CDR3 DNA reads TGTGCCAGCTGGGGAGAGGGCACCGGGGAGCTGTTTTTT. It specifies CASWGEGTGELFF.

The chain has TRBV12-3 or TRBV12-4 and TRBJ2-7; a possible D gene is TRBD1 (5 bases). The CDR3 length is 13 residues. Trimming took 3 bases from V and 6 from J, leaving 12 bases between them. CDR3 loop: CASSFSRDGEQYF. DNA for the CDR3: TGTGCCAGCAGTTTTTCCAGGGATGGCGAGCAGTACTTC.

The chain joins TRBV5-1 to TRBJ1-2; 7 positions match TRBD1. After removal of 4 bases from V and 2 bases from J, the junction contained 11 bases not matched to a gene. CDR1 is SGHRS and CDR2 is YFSETQ in the germline V gene. CDR3 length equals 16 residues. CDR3 nucleotide sequence: TGCGCCAGCAGCCCCAATCCCGGACAGGCCAACTATGGCTACACCTTC. Its translation is CASSPNPGQANYGYTF. Full variable domain (rest looked up from reference TRBV5-1 and TRBJ1-2): KAGVTQTPRYLIKTRGQQVTLSCSPISGHRSVSWYQQTPGQGLQFLFEYFSETQRNKGNFPGRFSGRQFSNSRSEMNVSTLELGDSALYLCASSPNPGQANYGYTFGSGTRLTVV.

This clone appeared once. The chain has TRBV2 and TRBJ2-7, with D hard to call. This CDR3 comprises 12 residues. Per germline, CDR1 SNHLY and CDR2 FYNNEI. The V end was cut by 6 bases, the J end by 2 bases, with 8 bases between. CDR3 protein: CASSSLPYEQYF. CDR3 DNA: TGTGCCAGCAGCTCACTCCCCTACGAGCAGTACTTC.

The CDR3 region has the DNA TGTGCCAGCTCACCCCCAGGATCTAACTATGGCTACACCTTC. This gives the protein CASSPPGSNYGYTF. V is TRBV18 and J is TRBJ1-2; D call uncertain. Trimming left V 3 bases short and J 0 bases short, with 8 bases between. Germline CDR1 KGHSH, CDR2 LQKENI. The CDR3 totals 14 residues.

The chain joins TRBV5-4 to TRBJ1-1; 7 bases line up with TRBD1. After removal of 6 bases from V and 3 bases from J, the junction contained 11 bases not matched to a gene. Germline CDR1 reads SGHNT; CDR2 reads YYREEE (reference sequence). The CDR3 runs to 15 residues. CDR3 region: CASTPPGTDYTEAFF. CDR3 nucleotides: TGTGCCAGCACTCCTCCCGGGACAGACTACACTGAAGCTTTCTTT.

This chain's CDR3 is CASSQDWETRGEQYF. The CDR3 DNA reads as TGTGCCAGCAGCCAAGACTGGGAGACTAGGGGCGAGCAGTACTTC. The J gene is TRBJ2-7, the V gene TRBV3-1 (or the pseudogene TRBV3-2); perhaps TRBD2 as D (6 bases). Trimming took off 0 bases at V and 6 bases at J, with 15 bases between the two ends. The CDR3 is 15 residues long. Germline CDR1 and CDR2: LGHDT and YNNKEL (reference sequence).